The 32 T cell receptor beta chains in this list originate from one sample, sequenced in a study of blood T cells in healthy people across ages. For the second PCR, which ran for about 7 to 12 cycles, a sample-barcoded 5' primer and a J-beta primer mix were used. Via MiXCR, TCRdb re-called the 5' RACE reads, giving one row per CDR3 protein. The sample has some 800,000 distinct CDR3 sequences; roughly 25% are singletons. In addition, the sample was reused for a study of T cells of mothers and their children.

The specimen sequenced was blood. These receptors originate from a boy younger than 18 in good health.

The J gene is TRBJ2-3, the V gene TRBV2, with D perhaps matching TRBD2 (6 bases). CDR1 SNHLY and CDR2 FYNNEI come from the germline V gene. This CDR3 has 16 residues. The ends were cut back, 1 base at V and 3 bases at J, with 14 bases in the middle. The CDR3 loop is CASSEGGDVWTDTQYF. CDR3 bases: TGTGCCAGCAGTGAAGGGGGGGATGTATGGACAGATACGCAGTATTTT.

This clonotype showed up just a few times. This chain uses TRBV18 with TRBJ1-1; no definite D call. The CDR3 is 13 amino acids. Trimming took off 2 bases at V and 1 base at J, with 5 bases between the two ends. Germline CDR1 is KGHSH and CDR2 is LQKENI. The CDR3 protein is CASSPSENTEAFF. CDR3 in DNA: TGTGCCAGCTCACCATCAGAGAACACTGAAGCTTTCTTT.

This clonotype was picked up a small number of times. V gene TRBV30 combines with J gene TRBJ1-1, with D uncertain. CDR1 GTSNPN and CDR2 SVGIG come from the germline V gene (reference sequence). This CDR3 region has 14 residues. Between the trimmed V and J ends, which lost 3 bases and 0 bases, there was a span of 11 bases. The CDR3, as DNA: TGTGCCTGGAGACCGGCCGGGGTGAACACTGAAGCTTTCTTT. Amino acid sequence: CAWRPAGVNTEAFF.

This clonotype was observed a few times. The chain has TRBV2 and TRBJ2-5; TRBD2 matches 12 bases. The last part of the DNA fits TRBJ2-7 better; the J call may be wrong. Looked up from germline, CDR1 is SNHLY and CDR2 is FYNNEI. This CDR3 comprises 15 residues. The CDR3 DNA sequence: TGTGCCAGCAGTCCAACTAGCGGGAGGATCTACGAGCAGTACTTC. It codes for CASSPTSGRIYEQYF.

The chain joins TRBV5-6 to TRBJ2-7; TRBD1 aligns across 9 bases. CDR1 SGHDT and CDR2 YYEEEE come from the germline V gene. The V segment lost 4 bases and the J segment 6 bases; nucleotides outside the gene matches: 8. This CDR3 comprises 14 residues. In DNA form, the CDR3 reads TGTGCCAGCAGCCCCGGGACAGGGCCTTCCGAGCAGTACTTC. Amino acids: CASSPGTGPSEQYF.

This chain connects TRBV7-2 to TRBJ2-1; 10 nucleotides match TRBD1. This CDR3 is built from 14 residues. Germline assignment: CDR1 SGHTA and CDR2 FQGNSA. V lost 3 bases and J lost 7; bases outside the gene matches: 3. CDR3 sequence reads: CASSLTGGGNEQFF. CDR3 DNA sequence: TGTGCCAGCAGCTTGACAGGGGGCGGGAATGAGCAGTTCTTC.

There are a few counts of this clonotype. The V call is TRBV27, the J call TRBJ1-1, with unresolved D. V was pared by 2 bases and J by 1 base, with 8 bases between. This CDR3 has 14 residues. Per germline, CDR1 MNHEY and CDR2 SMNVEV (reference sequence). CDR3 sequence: CASSLRRENTEAFF. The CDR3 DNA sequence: TGTGCCAGCAGTTTACGTCGGGAGAACACTGAAGCTTTCTTT.

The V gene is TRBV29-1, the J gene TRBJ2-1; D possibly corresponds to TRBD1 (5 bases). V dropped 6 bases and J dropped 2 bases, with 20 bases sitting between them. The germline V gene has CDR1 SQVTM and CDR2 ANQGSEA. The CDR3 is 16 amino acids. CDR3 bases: TGCAGCGTCAACTACGATCAGGGCTCGACCTACAATGAGCAGTTCTTC. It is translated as CSVNYDQGSTYNEQFF.

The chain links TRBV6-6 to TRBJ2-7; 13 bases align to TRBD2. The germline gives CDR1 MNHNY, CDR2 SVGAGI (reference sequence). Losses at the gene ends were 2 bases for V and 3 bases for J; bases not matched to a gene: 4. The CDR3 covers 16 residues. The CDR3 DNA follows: TGTGCCAGCAGTTACGCGGGACTAGCGGGACTCTACGAGCAGTACTTC. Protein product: CASSYAGLAGLYEQYF.

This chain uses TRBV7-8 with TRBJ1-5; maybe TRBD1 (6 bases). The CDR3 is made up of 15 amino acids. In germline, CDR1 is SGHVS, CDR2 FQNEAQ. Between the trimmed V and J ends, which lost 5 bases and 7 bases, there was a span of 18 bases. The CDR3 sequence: CASSPPAGALQPQHF. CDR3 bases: TGTGCCAGCAGCCCCCCGGCAGGGGCTTTACAGCCCCAGCATTTT.

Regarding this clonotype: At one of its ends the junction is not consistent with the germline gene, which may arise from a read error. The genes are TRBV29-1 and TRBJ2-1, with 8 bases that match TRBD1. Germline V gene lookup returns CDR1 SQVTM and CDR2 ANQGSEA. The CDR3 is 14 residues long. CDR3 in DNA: TGCAGCGCCTCCGGGACAGGAAAAGGGGATGAGCAGCTCTTC. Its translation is CSASGTGKGDEQLF.

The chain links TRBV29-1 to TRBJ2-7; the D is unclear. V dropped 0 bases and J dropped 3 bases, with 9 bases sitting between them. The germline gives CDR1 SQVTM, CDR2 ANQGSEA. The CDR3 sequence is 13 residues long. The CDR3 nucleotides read TGCAGCGTTGAAGAAGGTGGCAGCTACGAGCAGTACTTC. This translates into CSVEEGGSYEQYF.

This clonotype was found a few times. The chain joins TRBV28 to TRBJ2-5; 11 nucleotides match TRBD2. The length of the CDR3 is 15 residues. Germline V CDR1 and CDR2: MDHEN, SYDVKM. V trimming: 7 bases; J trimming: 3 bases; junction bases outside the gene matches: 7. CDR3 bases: TGTGCCAGCACCGATAGCGGGAGGGCCGAAGAGACCCAGTACTTC. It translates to CASTDSGRAEETQYF.

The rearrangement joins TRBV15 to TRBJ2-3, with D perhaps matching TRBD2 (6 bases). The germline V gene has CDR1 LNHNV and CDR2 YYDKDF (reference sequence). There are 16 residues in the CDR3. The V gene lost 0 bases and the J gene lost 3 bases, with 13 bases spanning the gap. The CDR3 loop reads CATSRDLGGGTDTQYF. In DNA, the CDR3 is TGTGCCACCAGCAGAGATTTGGGAGGAGGGACAGATACGCAGTATTTT.

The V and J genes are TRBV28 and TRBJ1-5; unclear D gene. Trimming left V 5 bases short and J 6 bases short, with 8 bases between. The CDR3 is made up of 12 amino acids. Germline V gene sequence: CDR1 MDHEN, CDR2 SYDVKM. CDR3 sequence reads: CASSAHLQPQHF. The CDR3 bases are TGTGCCAGCAGTGCACACCTTCAGCCCCAGCATTTT.

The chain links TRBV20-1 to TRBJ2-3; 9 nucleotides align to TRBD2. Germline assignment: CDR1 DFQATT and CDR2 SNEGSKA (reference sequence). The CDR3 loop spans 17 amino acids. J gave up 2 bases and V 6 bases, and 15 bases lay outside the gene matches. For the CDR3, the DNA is TGCAGTGCGTCGGGCAAGCGGGGGGCGATACCCACAGATACGCAGTATTTT. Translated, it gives CSASGKRGAIPTDTQYF.

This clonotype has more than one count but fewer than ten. The CDR3 spells CASSQGRVSYEQYF. DNA for the CDR3: TGTGCCAGCAGCCAAGGGCGGGTGTCCTACGAGCAGTACTTC. The rearrangement joins TRBV3-1 to TRBJ2-7; a weak D match, TRBD2 (5 bases). V shed 1 base and J shed 1 base, with 8 bases lying between them. In germline, CDR1 is LGHDT, CDR2 YNNKEL (reference sequence). CDR3 length equals 14 residues.

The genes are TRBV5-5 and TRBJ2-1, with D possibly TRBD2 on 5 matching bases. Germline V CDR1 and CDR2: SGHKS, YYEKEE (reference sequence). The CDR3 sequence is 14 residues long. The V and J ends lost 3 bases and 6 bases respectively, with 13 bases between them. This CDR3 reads CASSSAGLGNEQFF. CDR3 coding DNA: TGTGCCAGCAGCTCGGCGGGCCTTGGCAATGAGCAGTTCTTC.

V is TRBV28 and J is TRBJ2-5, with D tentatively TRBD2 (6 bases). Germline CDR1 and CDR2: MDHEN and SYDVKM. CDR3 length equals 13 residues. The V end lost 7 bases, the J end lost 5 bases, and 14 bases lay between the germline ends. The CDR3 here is CASTREDRETQYF. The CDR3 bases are TGTGCCAGCACCAGGGAGGATAGGGAGACCCAGTACTTC.

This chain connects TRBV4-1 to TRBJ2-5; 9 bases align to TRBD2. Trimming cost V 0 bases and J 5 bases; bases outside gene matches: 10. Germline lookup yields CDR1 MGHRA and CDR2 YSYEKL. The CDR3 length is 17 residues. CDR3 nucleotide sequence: TGCGCCAGCAGCCAAGACGGCGGGAGGGCCGGATGGGAGACCCAGTACTTC. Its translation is CASSQDGGRAGWETQYF.

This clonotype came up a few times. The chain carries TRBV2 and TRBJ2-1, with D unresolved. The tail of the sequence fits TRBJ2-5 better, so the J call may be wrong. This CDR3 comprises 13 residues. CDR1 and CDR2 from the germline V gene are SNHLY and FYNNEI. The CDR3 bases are TGTGCCAGCCTGAGGCAGCGACAAGAGACCCAGTACTTC. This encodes CASLRQRQETQYF.

The CDR3 sequence is CSARAQGPADTQYF. The CDR3 coding sequence is TGCAGTGCTAGAGCGCAGGGGCCAGCAGATACGCAGTATTTT. The chain links TRBV20-1 to TRBJ2-3, with D possibly being TRBD1 (6 bases). CDR3 length: 14 amino acids. The V gene's germline CDR1 is DFQATT and CDR2 SNEGSKA (reference sequence). Trimming removed 1 base at V and 4 bases at J, with 12 bases between.

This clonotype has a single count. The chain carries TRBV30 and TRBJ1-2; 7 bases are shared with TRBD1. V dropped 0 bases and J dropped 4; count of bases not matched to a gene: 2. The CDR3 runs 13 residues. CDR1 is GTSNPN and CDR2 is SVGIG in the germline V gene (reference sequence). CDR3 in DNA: TGTGCCTGGAGTGTAGGGGGCGGCTATGGCTACACCTTC. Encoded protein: CAWSVGGGYGYTF.

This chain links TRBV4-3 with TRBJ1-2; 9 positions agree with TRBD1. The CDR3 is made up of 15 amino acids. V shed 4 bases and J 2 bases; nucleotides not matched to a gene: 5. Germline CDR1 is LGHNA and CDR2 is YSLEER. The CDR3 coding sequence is TGCGCCAGCAGCCCCTACAGGGGGCCGAACTATGGCTACACCTTC. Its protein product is CASSPYRGPNYGYTF.

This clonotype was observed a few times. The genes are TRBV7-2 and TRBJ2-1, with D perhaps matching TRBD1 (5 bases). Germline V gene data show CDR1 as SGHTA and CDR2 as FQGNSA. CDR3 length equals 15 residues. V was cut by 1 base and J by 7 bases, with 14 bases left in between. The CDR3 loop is CASSLVGQGTNEQFF. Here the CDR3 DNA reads TGTGCCAGCAGCTTAGTAGGTCAGGGTACGAATGAGCAGTTCTTC.

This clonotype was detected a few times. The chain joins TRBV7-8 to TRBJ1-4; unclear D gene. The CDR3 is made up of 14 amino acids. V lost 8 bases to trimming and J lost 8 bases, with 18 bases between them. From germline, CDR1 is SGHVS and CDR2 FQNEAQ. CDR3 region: CASFSGVGEEKLFF. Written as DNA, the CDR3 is TGTGCCAGCTTCAGTGGTGTGGGTGAGGAAAAACTGTTTTTT.

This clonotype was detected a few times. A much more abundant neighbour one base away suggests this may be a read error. The chain's CDR3 is CACSLGFLEETQYF. The CDR3 DNA reads TGTGCCTGCAGTTTAGGGTTTTTGGAAGAGACCCAGTACTTC. This chain joins TRBV28 and TRBJ2-5; D is undetermined. The CDR3 runs to 14 residues. Germline CDR1 reads MDHEN; CDR2 reads SYDVKM.

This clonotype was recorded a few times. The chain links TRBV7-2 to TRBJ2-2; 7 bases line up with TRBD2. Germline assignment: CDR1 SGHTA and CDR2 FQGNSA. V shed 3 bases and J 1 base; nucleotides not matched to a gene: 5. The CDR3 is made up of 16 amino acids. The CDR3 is CASSFESGMNTGELFF. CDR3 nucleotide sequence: TGTGCCAGCAGCTTCGAGAGCGGGATGAACACCGGGGAGCTGTTTTTT.

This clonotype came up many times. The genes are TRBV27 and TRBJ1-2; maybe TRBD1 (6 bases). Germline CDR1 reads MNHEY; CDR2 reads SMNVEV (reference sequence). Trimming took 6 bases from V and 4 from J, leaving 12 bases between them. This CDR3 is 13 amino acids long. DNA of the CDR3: TGTGCCAGCAGCTTAAGGGGGAGCTATGGCTACACCTTC. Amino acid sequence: CASSLRGSYGYTF.

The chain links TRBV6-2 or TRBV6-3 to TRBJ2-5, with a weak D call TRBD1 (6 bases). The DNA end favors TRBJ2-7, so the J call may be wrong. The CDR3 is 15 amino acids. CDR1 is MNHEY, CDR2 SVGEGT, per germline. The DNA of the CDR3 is TGTGCCAGCAGTTACTTAAAGACAGGATACTACGAGCAGTACTTC. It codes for CASSYLKTGYYEQYF.

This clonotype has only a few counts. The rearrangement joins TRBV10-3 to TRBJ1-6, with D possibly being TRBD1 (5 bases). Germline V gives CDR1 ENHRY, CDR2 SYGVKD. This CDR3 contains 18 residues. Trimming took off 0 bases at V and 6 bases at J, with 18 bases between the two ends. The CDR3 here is CAISESEGQNPVNSPLHF. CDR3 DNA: TGTGCCATCAGTGAGTCGGAGGGGCAGAACCCTGTTAATTCACCCCTCCACTTT.

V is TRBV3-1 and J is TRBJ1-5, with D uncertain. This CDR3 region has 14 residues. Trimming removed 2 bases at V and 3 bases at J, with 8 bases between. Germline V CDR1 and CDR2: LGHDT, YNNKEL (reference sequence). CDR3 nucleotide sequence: TGTGCCAGCAGCCAATACTCAGACAATCAGCCCCAGCATTTT. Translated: CASSQYSDNQPQHF.